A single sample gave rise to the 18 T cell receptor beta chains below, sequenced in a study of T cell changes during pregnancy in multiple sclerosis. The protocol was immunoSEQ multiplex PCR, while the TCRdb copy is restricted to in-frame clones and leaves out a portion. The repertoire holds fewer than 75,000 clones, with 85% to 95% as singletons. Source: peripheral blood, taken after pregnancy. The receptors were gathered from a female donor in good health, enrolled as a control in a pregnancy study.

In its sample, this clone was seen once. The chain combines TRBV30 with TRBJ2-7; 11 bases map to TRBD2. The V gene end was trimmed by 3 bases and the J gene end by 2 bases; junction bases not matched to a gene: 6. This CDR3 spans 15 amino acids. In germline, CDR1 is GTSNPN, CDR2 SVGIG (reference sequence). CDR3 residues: CAWSSGLAATYEQYF. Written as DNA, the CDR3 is TGTGCCTGGAGCTCGGGACTAGCGGCTACCTACGAGCAGTACTTC.

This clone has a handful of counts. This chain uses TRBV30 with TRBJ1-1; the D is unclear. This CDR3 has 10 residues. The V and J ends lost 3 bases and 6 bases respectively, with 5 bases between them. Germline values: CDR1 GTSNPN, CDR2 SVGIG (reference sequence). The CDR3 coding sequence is TGTGCCTGGAGGAGGCCTGAAGCTTTCTTT. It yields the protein CAWRRPEAFF.

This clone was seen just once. CDR3 sequence: CATRQGSYNEQFF. Here the CDR3 DNA reads TGTGCCACACGACAGGGATCCTACAATGAGCAGTTCTTC. V usage is TRBV2 and J usage is TRBJ2-1; 7 bases agree with TRBD1. The CDR3 is 13 amino acids. V lost 10 bases, J lost 1 base, and 4 bases stayed unmatched. Germline CDR1 reads SNHLY; CDR2 reads FYNNEI.

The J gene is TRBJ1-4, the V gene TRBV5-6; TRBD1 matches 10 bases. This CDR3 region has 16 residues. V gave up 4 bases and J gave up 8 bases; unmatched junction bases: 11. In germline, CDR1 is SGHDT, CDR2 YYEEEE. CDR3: CASSGTGASVREKLFF. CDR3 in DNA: TGTGCCAGCAGCGGGACAGGGGCGTCCGTACGAGAAAAACTGTTTTTT. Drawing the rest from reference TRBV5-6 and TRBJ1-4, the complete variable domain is DAGVTQSPTHLIKTRGQQVTLRCSPKSGHDTVSWYQQALGQGPQFIFQYYEEEERQRGNFPDRFSGHQFPNYSSELNVNALLLGDSALYLCASSGTGASVREKLFFGSGTQLSVL.

CDR3 amino acids: CASSGAAGSRLVAEQFF. The CDR3 DNA sequence: TGTGCCAGCAGTGGGGCAGCGGGATCCCGTCTTGTTGCTGAGCAGTTCTTC. The chain recombines TRBV27 with TRBJ2-1, with 7 nucleotides matching TRBD2. Losses at the gene ends were 5 bases for V and 9 bases for J; bases not matched to a gene: 19. This CDR3 region has 17 residues. The V gene's germline CDR1 is MNHEY and CDR2 SMNVEV (reference sequence).

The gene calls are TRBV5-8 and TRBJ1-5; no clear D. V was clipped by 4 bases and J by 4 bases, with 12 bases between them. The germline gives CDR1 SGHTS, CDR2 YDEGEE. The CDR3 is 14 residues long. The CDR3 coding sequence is TGTGCCAGCAGCCCTTGGAGGGTGAATCAGCCCCAGCATTTT. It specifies CASSPWRVNQPQHF.

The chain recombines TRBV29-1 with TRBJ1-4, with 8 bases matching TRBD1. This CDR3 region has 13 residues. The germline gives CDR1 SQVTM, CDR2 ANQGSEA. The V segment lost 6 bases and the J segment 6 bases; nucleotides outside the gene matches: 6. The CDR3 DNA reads TGCAGCGTCGTAACAGGGGGGGATGAAAAACTGTTTTTT. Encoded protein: CSVVTGGDEKLFF.

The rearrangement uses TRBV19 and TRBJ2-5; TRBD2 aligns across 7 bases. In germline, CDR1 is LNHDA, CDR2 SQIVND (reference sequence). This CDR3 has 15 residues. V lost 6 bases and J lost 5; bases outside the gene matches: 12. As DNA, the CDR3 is TGTGCCAGTAGGTCACCCGGACTAGTCGCGGAGACCCAGTACTTC. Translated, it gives CASRSPGLVAETQYF.

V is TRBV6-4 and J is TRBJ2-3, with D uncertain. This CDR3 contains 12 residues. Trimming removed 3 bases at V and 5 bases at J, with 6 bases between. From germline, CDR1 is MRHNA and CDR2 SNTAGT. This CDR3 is CASSDEVDTQYF. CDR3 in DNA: TGTGCCAGCAGTGATGAGGTAGATACGCAGTATTTT.

The DNA of the CDR3 is TGCGCCAGCAGCTTAGGGACATCGAACACCGGGGAGCTGTTTTTT. Its translation is CASSLGTSNTGELFF. The chain couples TRBV5-1 to TRBJ2-2; D is perhaps TRBD1 (6 bases). Trimming cost V 2 bases and J 0 bases, with 8 bases left between them. This CDR3 has 15 residues. The germline gives CDR1 SGHRS, CDR2 YFSETQ.

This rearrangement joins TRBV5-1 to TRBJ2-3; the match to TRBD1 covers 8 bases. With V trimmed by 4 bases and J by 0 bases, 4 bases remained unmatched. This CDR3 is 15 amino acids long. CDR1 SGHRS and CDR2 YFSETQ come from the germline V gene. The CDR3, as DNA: TGCGCCAGCAGCCGACAGGGGCCAAGCACAGATACGCAGTATTTT. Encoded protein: CASSRQGPSTDTQYF.

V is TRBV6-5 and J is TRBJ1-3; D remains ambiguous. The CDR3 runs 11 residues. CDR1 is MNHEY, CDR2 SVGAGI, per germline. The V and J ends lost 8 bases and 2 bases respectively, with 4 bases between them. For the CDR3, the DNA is TGTGCCAGCTTAACTGGAAACACCATATATTTT. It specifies CASLTGNTIYF.

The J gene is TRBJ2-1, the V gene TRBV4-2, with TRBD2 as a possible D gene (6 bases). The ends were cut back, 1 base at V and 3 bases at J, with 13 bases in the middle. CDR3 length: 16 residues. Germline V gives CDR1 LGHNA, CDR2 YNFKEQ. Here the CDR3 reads CASSQVGEALYNEQFF. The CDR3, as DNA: TGTGCCAGCAGCCAAGTAGGGGAGGCACTCTACAATGAGCAGTTCTTC.

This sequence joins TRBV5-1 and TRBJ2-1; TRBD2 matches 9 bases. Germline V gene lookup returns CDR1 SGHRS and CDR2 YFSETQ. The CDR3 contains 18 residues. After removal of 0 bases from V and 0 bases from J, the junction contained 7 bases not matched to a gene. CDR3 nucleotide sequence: TGCGCCAGCAGCTTGGCCTGGGCTAGCGGGGCCTCCTACAATGAGCAGTTCTTC. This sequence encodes CASSLAWASGASYNEQFF.

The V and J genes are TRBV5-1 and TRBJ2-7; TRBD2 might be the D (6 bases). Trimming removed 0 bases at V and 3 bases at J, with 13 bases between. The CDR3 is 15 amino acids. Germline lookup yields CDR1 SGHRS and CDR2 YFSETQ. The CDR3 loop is CASSLDRTMVYEQYF. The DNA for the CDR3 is TGCGCCAGCAGCTTGGATAGGACTATGGTCTACGAGCAGTACTTC.

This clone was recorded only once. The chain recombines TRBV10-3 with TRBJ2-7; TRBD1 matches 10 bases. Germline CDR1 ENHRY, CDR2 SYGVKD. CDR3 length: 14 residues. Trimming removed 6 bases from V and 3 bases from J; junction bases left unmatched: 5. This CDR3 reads CAISPGTGDYEQYF. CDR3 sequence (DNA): TGTGCCATCAGCCCCGGGACAGGGGACTACGAGCAGTACTTC.

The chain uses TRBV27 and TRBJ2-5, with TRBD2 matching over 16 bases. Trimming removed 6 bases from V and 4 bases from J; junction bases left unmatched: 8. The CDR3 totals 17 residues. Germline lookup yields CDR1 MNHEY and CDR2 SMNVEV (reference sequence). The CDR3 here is CASRTGTSGGAGETQYF. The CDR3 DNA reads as TGTGCCAGCAGAACCGGGACTAGCGGGGGGGCAGGAGAGACCCAGTACTTC.

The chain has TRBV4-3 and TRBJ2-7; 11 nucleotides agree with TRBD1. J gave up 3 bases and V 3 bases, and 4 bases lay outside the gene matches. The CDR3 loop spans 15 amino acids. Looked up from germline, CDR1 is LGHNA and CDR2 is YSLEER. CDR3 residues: CASSHSGTGGYEQYF. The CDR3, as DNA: TGCGCCAGCAGCCACTCCGGGACAGGGGGCTACGAGCAGTACTTC.